Listed here is a single T cell receptor (beta chain). The sample comes from a study of blood T cell repertoires in COVID-19. Study-level information: Some COVID-19 samples were acute and others convalescent; all came from the United States, Italy and Spain. PBMCs, B-cell-depleted T cells, or T cells provided the cDNA or gDNA that made up the material.

The CDR3 length is 14 residues. V lost 1 base to trimming and J lost 5 bases; unmatched junction nucleotides: 5. CDR1 and CDR2 from the germline V gene are SQVTM and ANQGSEA. In the original analysis: Estimation of nucleated cell counts relied on the amplification of reference gene primers. The data were produced by immunoSEQ multiplex PCR, yet TCRdb's version contains in-frame clones alone and is incomplete. That table is the source of V, J and clone size, and D and trimming were worked out from the DNA. The table shows under 200,000 clones, with roughly 78% occurring only once. This receptor was obtained from an older man with active or convalescent COVID-19. Sequencing was done on a sample of peripheral blood. This chain links TRBV29-1 with TRBJ1-1; 9 nucleotides line up with TRBD1. This chain's CDR3 is CSVEGDRETTEAFF. DNA of the CDR3: TGCAGCGTTGAAGGGGACAGGGAAACAACTGAAGCTTTCTTT.